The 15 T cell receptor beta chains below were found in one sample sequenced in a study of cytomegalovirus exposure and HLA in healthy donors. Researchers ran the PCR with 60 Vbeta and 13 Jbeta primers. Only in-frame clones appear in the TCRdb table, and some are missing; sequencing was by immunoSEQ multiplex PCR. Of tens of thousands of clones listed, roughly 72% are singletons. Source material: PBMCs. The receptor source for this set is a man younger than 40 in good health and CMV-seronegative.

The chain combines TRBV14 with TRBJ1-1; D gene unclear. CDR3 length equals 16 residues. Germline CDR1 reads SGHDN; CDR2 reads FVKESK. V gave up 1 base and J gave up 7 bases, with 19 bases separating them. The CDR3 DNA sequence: TGTGCCAGCAGCCAAGCGTTACGGACCACCGAGGGTGAAGCTTTCTTT. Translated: CASSQALRTTEGEAFF.

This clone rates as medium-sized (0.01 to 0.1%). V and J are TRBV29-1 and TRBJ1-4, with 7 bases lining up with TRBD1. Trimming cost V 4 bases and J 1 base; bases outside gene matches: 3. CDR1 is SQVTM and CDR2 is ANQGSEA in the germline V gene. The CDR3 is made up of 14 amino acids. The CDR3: CSVAGDRTNEKLFF. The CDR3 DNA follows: TGCAGCGTTGCCGGGGACAGAACTAATGAAAAACTGTTTTTT.

The CDR3 sequence is CATSRGQGRPNYGYTF. CDR3 in DNA: TGTGCCACCAGCAGGGGACAGGGGCGGCCAAACTATGGCTACACCTTC. V and J are TRBV15 and TRBJ1-2; 10 bases map to TRBD1. V was pared by 3 bases and J by 2 bases, with 6 bases of the junction left unmatched. Germline V gives CDR1 LNHNV, CDR2 YYDKDF (reference sequence). The CDR3 totals 16 residues.

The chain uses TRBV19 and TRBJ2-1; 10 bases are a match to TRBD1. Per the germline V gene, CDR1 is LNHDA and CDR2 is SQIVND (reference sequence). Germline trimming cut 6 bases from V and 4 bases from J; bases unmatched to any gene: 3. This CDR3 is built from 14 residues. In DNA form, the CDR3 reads TGTGCCAGTAGCCTGGGACAGGGGTACAATGAGCAGTTCTTC. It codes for CASSLGQGYNEQFF. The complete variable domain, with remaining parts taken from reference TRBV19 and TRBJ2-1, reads DGGITQSPKYLFRKEGQNVTLSCEQNLNHDAMYWYRQDPGQGLRLIYYSQIVNDFQKGDIAEGYSVSREKKESFPLTVTSAQKNPTAFYLCASSLGQGYNEQFFGPGTRLTVL.

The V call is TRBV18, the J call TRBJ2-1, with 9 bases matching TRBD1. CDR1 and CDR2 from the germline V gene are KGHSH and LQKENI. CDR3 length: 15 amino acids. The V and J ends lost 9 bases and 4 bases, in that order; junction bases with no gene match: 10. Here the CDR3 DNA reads TGTGCCAGTTCGAGACCCGGGACAGGGTACAATGAGCAGTTCTTC. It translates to CASSRPGTGYNEQFF. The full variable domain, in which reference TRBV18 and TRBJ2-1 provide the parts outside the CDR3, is NAGVMQNPRHLVRRRGQEARLRCSPMKGHSHVYWYRQLPEEGLKFMVYLQKENIIDESGMPKERFSAEFPKEGPSILRIQQVVRGDSAAYFCASSRPGTGYNEQFFGPGTRLTVL.

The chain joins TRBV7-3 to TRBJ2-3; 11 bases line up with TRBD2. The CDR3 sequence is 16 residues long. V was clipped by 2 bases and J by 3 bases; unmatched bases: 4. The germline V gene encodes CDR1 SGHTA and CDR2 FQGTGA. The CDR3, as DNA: TGTGCCAGCAGCTTATTGGCTAGCGGGAGGACAGATACGCAGTATTTT. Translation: CASSLLASGRTDTQYF.

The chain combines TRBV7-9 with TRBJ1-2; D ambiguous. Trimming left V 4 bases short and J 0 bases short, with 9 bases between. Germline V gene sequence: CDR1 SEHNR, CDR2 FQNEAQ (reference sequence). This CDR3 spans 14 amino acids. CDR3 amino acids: CASSSSGANYGYTF. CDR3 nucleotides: TGTGCCAGCAGCTCATCCGGGGCTAACTATGGCTACACCTTC.

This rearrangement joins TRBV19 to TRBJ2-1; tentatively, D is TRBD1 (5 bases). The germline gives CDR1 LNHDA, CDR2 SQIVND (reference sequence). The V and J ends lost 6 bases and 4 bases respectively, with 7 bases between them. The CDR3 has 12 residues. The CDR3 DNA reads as TGTGCCAGTAGGCAGGGTTACAATGAGCAGTTCTTC. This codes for CASRQGYNEQFF.

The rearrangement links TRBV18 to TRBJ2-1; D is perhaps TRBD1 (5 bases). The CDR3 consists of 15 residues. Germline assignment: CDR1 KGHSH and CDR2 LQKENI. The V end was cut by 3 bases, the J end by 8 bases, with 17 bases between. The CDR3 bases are TGTGCCAGCTCACCTTGGGTAGGGGCGAACGATGAGCAGTTCTTC. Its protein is CASSPWVGANDEQFF.

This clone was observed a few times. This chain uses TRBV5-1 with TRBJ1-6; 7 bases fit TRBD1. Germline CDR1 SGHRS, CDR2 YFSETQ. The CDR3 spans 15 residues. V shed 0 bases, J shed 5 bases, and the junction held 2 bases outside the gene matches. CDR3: CASSLDDRDNSPLHF. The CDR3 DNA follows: TGCGCCAGCAGCTTGGATGACAGGGATAATTCACCCCTCCACTTT.

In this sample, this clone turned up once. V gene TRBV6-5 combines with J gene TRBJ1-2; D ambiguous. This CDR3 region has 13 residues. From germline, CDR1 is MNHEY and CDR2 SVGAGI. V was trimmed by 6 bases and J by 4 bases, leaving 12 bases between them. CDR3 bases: TGTGCCAGCAGGGGCCGAACACCCTATGGCTACACCTTC. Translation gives CASRGRTPYGYTF.

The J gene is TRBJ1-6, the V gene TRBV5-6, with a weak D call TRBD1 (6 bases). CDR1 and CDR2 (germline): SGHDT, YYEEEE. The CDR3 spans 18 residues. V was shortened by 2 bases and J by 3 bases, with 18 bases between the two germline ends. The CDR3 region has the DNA TGTGCCAGCAGCTTAACACCGGGACAAGGGGTCTATAATTCACCCCTCCACTTT. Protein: CASSLTPGQGVYNSPLHF.

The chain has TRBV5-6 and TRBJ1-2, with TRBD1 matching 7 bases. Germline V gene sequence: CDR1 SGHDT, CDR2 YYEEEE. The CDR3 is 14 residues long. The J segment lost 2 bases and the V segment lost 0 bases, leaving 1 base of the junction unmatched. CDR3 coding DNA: TGTGCCAGCAGCTTGGAACAGGGGAACTATGGCTACACCTTC. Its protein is CASSLEQGNYGYTF.

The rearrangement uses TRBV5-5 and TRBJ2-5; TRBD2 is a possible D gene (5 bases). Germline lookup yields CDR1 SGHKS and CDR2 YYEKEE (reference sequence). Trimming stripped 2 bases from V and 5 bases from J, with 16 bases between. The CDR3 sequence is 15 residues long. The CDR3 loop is CASSFNSASFETQYF. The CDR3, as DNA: TGTGCCAGCAGCTTTAATAGTGCTAGCTTCGAGACCCAGTACTTC.

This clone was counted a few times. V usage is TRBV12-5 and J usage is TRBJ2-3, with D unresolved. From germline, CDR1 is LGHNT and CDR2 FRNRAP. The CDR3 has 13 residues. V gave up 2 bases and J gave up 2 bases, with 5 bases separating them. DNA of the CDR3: TGTGCTAGTGGTTTGCAATTCACAGATACGCAGTATTTT. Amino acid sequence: CASGLQFTDTQYF.